This paragraph covers one T cell receptor beta chain sequence. This receptor's antigen is unknown. No much larger clone is present one base from it, and per-base qualities are unavailable. The data derive from a study of OX40 agonist ivuxolimab in advanced cancers. Context from the whole study: Ivuxolimab was an agonistic, fully human IgG2 monoclonal antibody directed against OX40 (CD134), a costimulatory receptor. Intravenous ivuxolimab was administered to patients every 2 weeks at six dose levels: 0.01, 0.1, 0.3, 1.5, 3 and 10 mg/kg. Among the roughly 52 dose-escalation patients, approximately 20 had hepatocellular carcinoma, 15 melanoma, 9 renal cell carcinoma and 9 head and neck cancer. In the dose-escalation cohort, 70% to 90% of patients were male, and the mean age was around 65 years with a range of about 23 to 79. Prior anti-PD-1, anti-PD-L1 or anti-CTLA-4 therapy was permitted, and checkpoint inhibitors had been received by about 36% of dose-escalation patients. Partial responses occurred in three dose-escalation patients, of whom one had hepatocellular carcinoma and two had cutaneous melanoma. The point of sequencing TCRbeta in the periphery was to test whether ivuxolimab changed TCR sequence diversity and drove clonal T-cell expansion. The paper reports the monotherapy dose-escalation portion (N of about 54 patients) of the phase I ivuxolimab trial.

The trial excluded patients who had a history of autoimmune disease or who were on systemic immunosuppression. Peripheral blood for TCR sequencing was collected from all dose cohorts at baseline, on cycle 4 day 1, and on cycle 7 day 1. The samples were taken from a phase I, first-in-human, multicenter, open-label dose-escalation trial of ivuxolimab. Adults with locally advanced or metastatic head and neck squamous cell, hepatocellular, melanoma or renal cell carcinoma were enrolled in the trial. CD4+ and CD8+ T cells were sorted separately from peripheral blood before TCR sequencing. What the study reported, not specific to this receptor: Antigen specificity was not determined for the clonally expanded peripheral T cells. At doses of 0.1 to 3.0 mg/kg, clonal expansion of both CD4+ and CD8+ T cells in blood was seen between baseline and week 6. In the 0.1-3.0 mg/kg groups, partial responders were among the patients with the lowest normalized peripheral clonal expansion, particularly in CD8+ T cells. Low levels of normalized T-cell clonal expansion were also seen in some nonresponding patients. After ivuxolimab, expanded clones were on average more numerous among CD8+ T cells than among CD4+ T cells.

Counted from cysteine to phenylalanine, this CDR3 has 16 amino acids. CDR3 DNA only is kept here, 48 bases in frame from base 1. V and J lose 10 bases and 4 bases, and a span of 20 bases separates them. The germline V gene (reference sequence) provides CDR1 LNHDA and CDR2 SQIVND. Genomic DNA was extracted from sorted cells for sequencing of the TCRbeta CDR3 region. The immunoSEQ Assay was used to sequence the TCRbeta CDR3 regions. Drawn from immuneACCESS, this table holds only the in-frame rearrangements with V and J called that TCRdb kept. Clones are partly lost; checked studies trace under half to an unresolved V gene and leave the rest unexplained. In all, the sample holds tens of thousands of clones, and just over 90% of those were seen once. Together, the top ten hold roughly 0.5% of the sample.

Recombination linked TRBV19 to TRBJ2-6, with the D gene tentatively TRBD1 or TRBD2, based on 5 matching bases in each. The origin of this receptor is an adult with an advanced solid tumor such as melanoma, head and neck, liver or kidney cancer. The sequencing here drew on CD4+ or CD8+ T cells sorted from blood, taken in a trial of the OX40 agonist ivuxolimab. The sequence in DNA is TGTGCCACCACCTGGGGCCGGAGAGGGGGGGCCAACGTCCTGACTTTC. The translation is CATTWGRRGGANVLTF.